This TCR beta chain was identified during a study of glioma-infiltrating T cells after dendritic cell vaccination (dated by TCRdb to between 2015 and 2016). Regarding the research as a whole: Of the approximately 15 glioblastoma patients in the cohort, all drawn from Phase I and II dendritic cell vaccination trials, 9 were newly diagnosed and 6 had recurrent disease. In glioblastoma patients vaccinated with dendritic cells, deep sequencing of TCR beta CDR3 regions served to measure the amount of tumor-infiltrating lymphocytes and to compare repertoires between tumor and blood. Survival after dendritic cell vaccination was correlated with TCR sequencing metrics, including TIL content and tumor-blood repertoire overlap. To make the vaccine, monocyte-derived dendritic cells were cultured for under eight days with IL-4 and GM-CSF and then pulsed overnight with autologous tumor lysate. Each patient was given three intradermal dendritic cell vaccine injections, spaced two weeks apart, in the arm below the axilla. Autologous tumor lysate-pulsed dendritic cell vaccination was administered to the patients between about 2003 and 2012. Summary of the overall study and its limitations: The response model built on TCR overlap across three groups was characterized as speculative, with prospective validation still needed. TCR clonality showed no direct relationship with survival, which suggests that a diverse polyclonal response may be important. After dendritic cell vaccination, a higher estimated pretreatment TIL content predicted longer time to progression and overall survival. The cohort was small and heterogeneous, few patients had complete blood and tumor sets, and even fewer had initial-recurrent tumor pairs.

To note about this clone: No antigen is known for it. It has no much larger one-base neighbor in the sample; base qualities were not kept.

A distance of 13 bases separates the germline ends of V and J, which lose 4 bases and 0 bases respectively. There are 16 amino acids in the CDR3, from cysteine to phenylalanine inclusive. Solely the CDR3 DNA is kept, with 48 bases framed from the first base. Looking up the germline V gene yields CDR1 SNHLY and CDR2 FYNNEI. The immunoSEQ assay amplified TCRB CDR3 regions from approximately 2 micrograms of genomic DNA, or from all available DNA when less than that amount was available. For multiplex PCR, 60 forward primers for TCR V beta segments and 13 reverse primers for J beta segments were used. Synthetic control templates were spiked into each sample at limiting dilution to estimate reads per starting template. Sequencing produced 87 bp reads on the Illumina HiSeq System. The paper's data handling went like this. To remove PCR and sequencing errors, closely related sequences were merged with a nearest neighbor algorithm. TCR overlap was measured as the percentage of unique tumor TCR beta sequences that were also present in the peripheral blood of the same patient. The table was pulled from immuneACCESS by TCRdb, which kept in-frame rearrangements only. Such tables lose some clones; where checked, under half of the loss comes from unresolved V genes, and the rest has no known cause. V and J calls and clone size are given by that table; D and trimming were obtained from the DNA. The sample table records tens of thousands of clones; about nine tenths of these occur just once. 2% to 2.5% of the sample belongs to the ten largest clones.

In light of the paper, this sample's time point label describes: after dendritic cell vaccination, including at tumor progression/relapse. Patients were selected on the basis of adequate residual fresh-frozen tumor tissue and more than two years of available survival data. Although molecular status otherwise differed among the glioblastoma patients, no patient had an isocitrate dehydrogenase mutation. PBMC were collected before vaccination, two weeks after the third vaccination, and at tumor progression when it occurred. Genomic DNA was extracted with the Qiagen DNeasy Blood extraction Kit. The sequence was collected from a human donor with glioblastoma. The sequence links TRBV2 to TRBJ1-3, with the D gene not clear enough to name. Sample: blood, taken after dendritic cell vaccination. DNA sequence: TGTGCCAGCAGTGTAGCACAGCCTAACTCTGGAAACACCATATATTTT. Its amino acids are CASSVAQPNSGNTIYF.